This T cell receptor (beta chain) appears in the sequencing data of a study of blood T cell repertoires in COVID-19. Study as a whole: COVID-19 samples, acute and convalescent, were from the United States, Italy and Spain. In each case, the material was cDNA or gDNA derived from T cells, B-cell-depleted T cells, or PBMCs.

This clone was counted only a few times. Only in-frame clones appear in the TCRdb table, and some are missing; sequencing was by immunoSEQ multiplex PCR. Among about 100,000 clones listed, about 91% were seen once. Germline CDR1 is MDHEN and CDR2 is SYDVKM. V was pared by 5 bases and J by 4 bases, with 21 bases of the junction left unmatched. The length of the CDR3 is 21 residues. The chain carries TRBV28 and TRBJ2-2; TRBD2 matches 11 bases. Sequences were obtained from peripheral blood. The receptor comes from a human donor in a cohort sampled during active COVID-19. CDR3 nucleotide sequence: TGTGCCAGCAGTCCCCGTTACGTTCGACTCCCAGGGACTAGCGGCACCGGGGAGCTGTTTTTT. Translating gives CASSPRYVRLPGTSGTGELFF.